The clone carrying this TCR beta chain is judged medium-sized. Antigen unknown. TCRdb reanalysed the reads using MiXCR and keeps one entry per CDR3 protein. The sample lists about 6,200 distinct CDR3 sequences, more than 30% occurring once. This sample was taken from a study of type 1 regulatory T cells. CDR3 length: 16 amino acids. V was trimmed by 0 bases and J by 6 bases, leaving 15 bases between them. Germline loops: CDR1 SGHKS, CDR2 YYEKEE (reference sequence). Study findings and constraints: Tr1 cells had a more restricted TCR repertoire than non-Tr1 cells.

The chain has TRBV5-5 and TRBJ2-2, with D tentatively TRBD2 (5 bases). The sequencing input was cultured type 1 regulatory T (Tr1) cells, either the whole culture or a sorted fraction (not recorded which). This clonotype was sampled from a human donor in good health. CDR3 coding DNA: TGTGCCAGCAGCTTGGTTCCGCTAGCCGGGCCCGGGGAGCTGTTTTTT. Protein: CASSLVPLAGPGELFF.